These 25 T cell receptor beta chains share one sample of origin, sequenced in a study of blood T cell repertoires in COVID-19. Using immunoSEQ multiplex PCR, the repertoire was profiled, and TCRdb retains in-frame clones only, with some absent. The data contain about 260,000 clones, roughly 82% of them singletons. Sequencing was done on a sample of PBMCs or T cells enriched from blood (not recorded which). These receptors were taken from a woman between 50 and 59 years old who had recovered from COVID-19.

The chain joins TRBV18 to TRBJ2-7; D is unclear. V dropped 6 bases and J dropped 6 bases, with 12 bases sitting between them. Germline lookup yields CDR1 KGHSH and CDR2 LQKENI. This CDR3 comprises 12 residues. The CDR3 DNA reads as TGTGCCAGCTCGCTGGTTGGCCTCGAGCAGTACTTC. This sequence encodes CASSLVGLEQYF.

This clone has only one observation. The rearrangement links TRBV9 to TRBJ1-6; 7 positions agree with TRBD1. This CDR3 is built from 15 residues. V lost 0 bases and J lost 7; bases outside the gene matches: 4. From germline, CDR1 is SGDLS and CDR2 YYNGEE. The CDR3 DNA reads TGTGCCAGCAGCGTAGTAGGAGGGGGCAATTCACCCCTCCACTTT. The encoded protein is CASSVVGGGNSPLHF. The full variable domain, its missing parts supplied by reference TRBV9 and TRBJ1-6, is DSGVTQTPKHLITATGQRVTLRCSPRSGDLSVYWYQQSLDQGLQFLIQYYNGEERAKGNILERFSAQQFPDLHSELNLSSLELGDSALYFCASSVVGGGNSPLHFGNGTRLTVT.

This clone has a single count. This chain links TRBV24-1 with TRBJ2-3; TRBD1 is a possible D gene (5 bases). Germline values: CDR1 KGHDR, CDR2 SFDVKD. The CDR3 consists of 15 residues. V was shortened by 2 bases and J by 2 bases, with 10 bases between the two germline ends. This chain's CDR3 is CATSDSETATDTQYF. The CDR3 nucleotides read TGTGCCACCAGTGATTCCGAGACAGCCACAGATACGCAGTATTTT.

V is TRBV7-2 and J is TRBJ2-5, with 9 bases matching TRBD2. CDR1 SGHTA and CDR2 FQGNSA come from the germline V gene. Trimming took 3 bases from V and 4 from J; bases not matched to a gene: 3. The CDR3 is made up of 14 amino acids. The chain's CDR3 is CASSFLSGRETQYF. DNA of the CDR3: TGTGCCAGCAGCTTCCTTAGCGGGAGAGAGACCCAGTACTTC.

The CDR3 sequence is CASSLDINQPQHF. CDR3 DNA sequence: TGTGCCAGCAGCTTAGACATCAATCAGCCCCAGCATTTT. The V call is TRBV7-8, the J call TRBJ1-5; no reliable D call. This CDR3 is built from 13 residues. Germline V gene lookup returns CDR1 SGHVS and CDR2 FQNEAQ. V was trimmed by 1 base and J by 3 bases, leaving 4 bases between them.

The J gene is TRBJ1-5, the V gene TRBV4-1, with TRBD1 identical over 7 bases. From germline, CDR1 is MGHRA and CDR2 YSYEKL. V shed 0 bases, J shed 5 bases, and the junction held 7 bases outside the gene matches. This CDR3 spans 16 amino acids. The CDR3 protein is CASSQEGRGRDQPQHF. The CDR3 coding sequence is TGCGCCAGCAGCCAAGAGGGTAGGGGGCGAGATCAGCCCCAGCATTTT.

The CDR3 DNA reads TGTGCCAGTAGTCCGGGGGGACTTAATGAAAAACTGTTTTTT. Translation gives CASSPGGLNEKLFF. The chain has TRBV19 and TRBJ1-4; possible D gene TRBD1, 5 bases. Germline values: CDR1 LNHDA, CDR2 SQIVND (reference sequence). V was pared by 5 bases and J by 4 bases, with 11 bases between. The CDR3 contains 14 residues.

This chain connects TRBV6-4 to TRBJ2-1; the D gene is possibly TRBD1 (5 bases). Germline V CDR1 and CDR2: MRHNA, SNTAGT. Trimming took 4 bases from V and 8 from J, leaving 15 bases between them. The CDR3 has 14 amino acids. This chain's CDR3 is CASSAETDYHEQFF. The CDR3 DNA is TGTGCCAGCAGTGCCGAGACAGATTATCATGAGCAGTTCTTC.

The rearrangement links TRBV19 to TRBJ2-7; 14 bases fit TRBD2. The length of the CDR3 is 18 residues. Losses at the gene ends were 2 bases for V and 6 bases for J; bases not matched to a gene: 12. The V gene's germline CDR1 is LNHDA and CDR2 SQIVND (reference sequence). The CDR3: CASSIRPSGLAGVSEQYF. In DNA, the CDR3 is TGTGCCAGTAGTATAAGGCCCTCGGGACTAGCGGGAGTAAGCGAGCAGTACTTC.

This clone was counted a few times. V and J are TRBV25-1 and TRBJ1-2; the D is unclear. This CDR3 has 13 amino acids. The V gene lost 6 bases and the J gene lost 6 bases, with 14 bases spanning the gap. Germline CDR1 reads MGHDK; CDR2 reads SYGVNS. The CDR3, as DNA: TGTGCCAGCAGGGTTAGAGAGAGGGATGGCTACACCTTC. This codes for CASRVRERDGYTF.

The chain links TRBV7-4 to TRBJ2-1; TRBD2 matches at 13 bases. This CDR3 is built from 16 residues. Germline V gives CDR1 SGHVT, CDR2 SQSDAQ. V was pared by 4 bases and J by 7 bases, with 7 bases of the junction left unmatched. The CDR3 DNA sequence: TGTGCCAGCAGCTCGACTAGCGGGGGGTTGGGTAATGAGCAGTTCTTC. This sequence encodes CASSSTSGGLGNEQFF.

This chain uses TRBV7-6 with TRBJ2-1; possibly TRBD2 for D (7 bases). CDR3 length equals 17 residues. Germline CDR1 SGHVS, CDR2 FNYEAQ. Between the trimmed V and J ends, which lost 1 base and 0 bases, there was a span of 13 bases. CDR3 in DNA: TGTGCCAGCAGCTTAGGTACGGGGGGCTACTCCTACAATGAGCAGTTCTTC. This translates into CASSLGTGGYSYNEQFF.

The genes are TRBV28 and TRBJ2-7; TRBD2 matches at 7 bases. Trimming cost V 1 base and J 3 bases; bases outside gene matches: 6. Looked up from germline, CDR1 is MDHEN and CDR2 is SYDVKM. The CDR3 runs to 15 residues. CDR3 sequence reads: CASSLSLAEHYEQYF. The CDR3 nucleotides are TGTGCCAGCAGTTTATCGCTAGCGGAGCACTACGAGCAGTACTTC. Full variable domain (remainder filled in from reference TRBV28 and TRBJ2-7): DVKVTQSSRYLVKRTGEKVFLECVQDMDHENMFWYRQDPGLGLRLIYFSYDVKMKEKGDIPEGYSVSREKKERFSLILESASTNQTSMYLCASSLSLAEHYEQYFGPGTRLTVT.

The rearrangement links TRBV3-1 (or the pseudogene TRBV3-2) to TRBJ2-7; 9 bases fit TRBD1. CDR3 length: 14 amino acids. Germline-derived CDR1 and CDR2 are LGHDT and YNNKEL (reference sequence). The V gene end was trimmed by 3 bases and the J gene end by 7 bases; junction bases not matched to a gene: 7. In DNA form, the CDR3 reads TGTGCCAGCAGCCAGACCGGGACAGGGAAAGAGCAGTACTTC. Residues: CASSQTGTGKEQYF.

V usage is TRBV27 and J usage is TRBJ2-5; 12 nucleotides match TRBD1. The CDR3 is 15 amino acids. The V gene end was trimmed by 4 bases and the J gene end by 4 bases; junction bases not matched to a gene: 4. Germline V gene lookup returns CDR1 MNHEY and CDR2 SMNVEV (reference sequence). The CDR3 nucleotides are TGTGCCAGCAGTTCTCGGGACAGGGGGCCAGAGACCCAGTACTTC. It encodes CASSSRDRGPETQYF.

This clone occurred once. The chain couples TRBV30 to TRBJ1-2; D ambiguous. The CDR3 runs to 12 residues. Germline CDR1 GTSNPN, CDR2 SVGIG (reference sequence). V was shortened by 5 bases and J by 6 bases, with 13 bases between the two germline ends. CDR3 sequence: CAWRREGDGYTF. The CDR3 coding sequence is TGTGCCTGGCGCCGCGAGGGCGATGGCTACACCTTC. Full variable domain (missing parts from reference TRBV30 and TRBJ1-2): SQTIHQWPATLVQPVGSPLSLECTVEGTSNPNLYWYRQAAGRGLQLLFYSVGIGQISSEVPQNLSASRPQDRQFILSSKKLLLSDSGFYLCAWRREGDGYTFGSGTRLTVV.

The genes are TRBV3-1 (or the pseudogene TRBV3-2) and TRBJ1-4; 10 bases fit TRBD1. Germline V gene lookup returns CDR1 LGHDT and CDR2 YNNKEL (reference sequence). V was pared by 2 bases and J by 4 bases, with 10 bases of the junction left unmatched. The CDR3 consists of 18 residues. The CDR3 region has the DNA TGTGCCAGCAGCCAAAATCTTAATGGGGACAGGGGTAATGAAAAACTGTTTTTT. Protein sequence: CASSQNLNGDRGNEKLFF.

This clone was recorded once. The chain joins TRBV7-3 to TRBJ2-1; 8 nucleotides line up with TRBD2. With 5 bases clipped from V and 7 bases from J, the junction kept 7 bases outside the gene matches. Per germline, CDR1 SGHTA and CDR2 FQGTGA. The CDR3 runs 14 residues. The CDR3 sequence: CASSPSGGGNEQFF. The DNA of the CDR3 is TGTGCCAGCAGCCCCAGCGGGGGAGGTAATGAGCAGTTCTTC.

J is TRBJ2-2 and V is TRBV18; no clear D gene. Per the germline V gene, CDR1 is KGHSH and CDR2 is LQKENI. The CDR3 runs 15 residues. The V gene lost 10 bases and the J gene lost 0 bases, with 15 bases spanning the gap. The CDR3 DNA reads as TGTGCCACTCGGAGCTCCAGTTCGAACACCGGGGAGCTGTTTTTT. It codes for CATRSSSSNTGELFF.

The chain employs TRBV4-3 and TRBJ1-6; D possibly corresponds to TRBD1 (6 bases). Trimming stripped 1 base from V and 7 bases from J, with 14 bases between. The CDR3 is made up of 16 amino acids. Per germline, CDR1 LGHNA and CDR2 YSLEER. This CDR3 is CASSQGLQGYNSPLHF. As DNA, the CDR3 is TGCGCCAGCAGCCAAGGGTTACAGGGATACAATTCACCCCTCCACTTT.

The V and J genes are TRBV12-3 or TRBV12-4 and TRBJ2-7, with D tentatively TRBD2 (5 bases). V lost 5 bases to trimming and J lost 2 bases, with 10 bases between them. The CDR3 extends over 13 amino acids. The CDR3 DNA reads TGTGCCAGCAGTGTTCCGGGGACCTACGAGCAGTACTTC. The encoded protein is CASSVPGTYEQYF.

The chain combines TRBV4-3 with TRBJ1-2; possible D gene TRBD1, 6 bases. The CDR3 consists of 14 residues. The germline V gene encodes CDR1 LGHNA and CDR2 YSLEER. V was cut by 0 bases and J by 4 bases, with 9 bases left in between. In nucleotides, the CDR3 is TGCGCCAGCAGCCAAGATACAGGGATCTATGGCTACACCTTC. This translates into CASSQDTGIYGYTF.

V usage is TRBV10-3 and J usage is TRBJ1-3, with TRBD1 identical over 7 bases. Per germline, CDR1 ENHRY and CDR2 SYGVKD. The ends lost 5 bases at V and 4 bases at J; junction bases unmatched: 11. This CDR3 region has 16 residues. CDR3 in amino acids: CAISYRGSASGNTIYF. For the CDR3, the DNA is TGTGCCATCAGTTACAGGGGTTCGGCCTCGGGAAACACCATATATTTT.

This clone showed up just a few times. V usage is TRBV5-6 and J usage is TRBJ2-7; the D is unclear. The V gene's germline CDR1 is SGHDT and CDR2 YYEEEE. This CDR3 is built from 16 residues. The ends were cut back, 0 bases at V and 3 bases at J, with 16 bases in the middle. CDR3 nucleotide sequence: TGTGCCAGCAGCTTGGTACGGCAGACATTAGACTACGAGCAGTACTTC. Its protein product is CASSLVRQTLDYEQYF.

This chain joins TRBV28 and TRBJ2-3; 11 bases line up with TRBD2. The V and J ends lost 6 bases and 0 bases, in that order; junction bases with no gene match: 5. The CDR3 has 16 residues. The germline CDR1 and CDR2 sequences are MDHEN and SYDVKM. In DNA form, the CDR3 reads TGTGCCAGCAGCCCCTGGACTAGCGGGAGCACAGATACGCAGTATTTT. This encodes CASSPWTSGSTDTQYF.